This T cell receptor beta chain was obtained from a study of CD8 T cell repertoires and HIV-1 epitope variants. The wider study: Controls were a CMV, EBV and flu pool, Ebola AY9, and no peptide. The baseline condition was 1M T cells left uncultured. Tested: three Gag epitope families, Nef HW9 and YT9.

CDR3 length: 14 amino acids. Trimming took 8 bases from V and 7 from J; bases not matched to a gene: 14. The germline V gene has CDR1 SNHLY and CDR2 FYNNEI. This clone was counted only a few times. The antigen is not known. Sequencing of TCR beta CDR3 used immunoSEQ survey depth. Only in-frame clones appear in the TCRdb table, and some are missing; sequencing was by immunoSEQ multiplex PCR. The data contain around 4,100 clones, about two thirds of them singletons. The source material was cultured CD8+ T cells derived from PBMCs. The rearrangement joins TRBV2 to TRBJ2-7; 7 bases are shared with TRBD2. The receptor comes from a male donor with HIV. The CDR3 protein is CASQHGAGLGEQYF. The CDR3 DNA reads TGTGCCAGCCAGCACGGAGCGGGGCTTGGGGAGCAGTACTTC.